This passage covers 23 T cell receptor beta chains from one sample sequenced in a study of blood T cells in healthy people across ages (dated by TCRdb to the mid-2010s). Library generation was performed with 5' RACE. Sequencing took place on an Illumina HiSeq 2500. A second PCR of roughly 7 to 11 cycles was performed with a sample-barcoded 5' primer and a J-beta primer mix. TCRdb passed the public sequencing reads through fastp at Q25 and MiXCR, retaining productive beta sequences. All rows with the same CDR3 protein become a single entry with the most common DNA and genes. Within this sample are about 1.6 million distinct CDR3 sequences, with around 36% of them counted one time only. Jointly, the top ten make up around 11% of the sample. The sequencing sample was made of blood. Every receptor here comes from a woman aged 25 to 39 in good health.

In its sample, this clonotype was seen a few times. This chain links TRBV4-1 with TRBJ1-4; perhaps TRBD1 as D (5 bases). The CDR3 loop spans 17 amino acids. Germline CDR1 MGHRA, CDR2 YSYEKL. Trimming took off 4 bases at V and 4 bases at J, with 19 bases between the two ends. The CDR3 loop is CASSRWDGALNNEKLFF. The DNA of the CDR3 is TGCGCCAGCAGCCGCTGGGACGGGGCCCTAAATAATGAAAAACTGTTTTTT.

With respect to this clonotype: Mismatch with germline at one junction end may stem from a read error. CDR3 nucleotides: TGCGCCAGCAGCTTGAGTTTGAATTGGGACTACCAGGAGACCCAGTACTTC. Protein sequence: CASSLSLNWDYQETQYF. The chain combines TRBV5-1 with TRBJ2-5, with 7 positions matching TRBD2. The CDR3 sequence is 17 residues long. The germline gives CDR1 SGHRS, CDR2 YFSETQ. The whole variable domain, filled in from reference TRBV5-1 and TRBJ2-5, reads KAGVTQTPRYLIKTRGQQVTLSCSPISGHRSVSWYQQTPGQGLQFLFEYFSETQRNKGNFPGRFSGRQFSNSRSEMNVSTLELGDSALYLCASSLSLNWDYQETQYFGPGTRLLVL.

This clonotype turned up a few times. The V gene is TRBV20-1, the J gene TRBJ1-2, with D tentatively TRBD1 (5 bases). Germline V gene data show CDR1 as DFQATT and CDR2 as SNEGSKA (reference sequence). V lost 1 base, J lost 7 bases, and 10 bases lay in between. The CDR3 length is 12 residues. The CDR3 nucleotides are TGCAGTGCTAGAGTTGAGGGGCCTGGCTACACCTTC. Translation gives CSARVEGPGYTF.

This rearrangement joins TRBV2 to TRBJ2-1; 8 bases align to TRBD2. Germline V gene data show CDR1 as SNHLY and CDR2 as FYNNEI. Trimming removed 5 bases from V and 2 bases from J; junction bases left unmatched: 8. This CDR3 is built from 16 residues. The DNA for the CDR3 is TGTGCCAGCAGTCCTCCCGCAGCGGGAGCCTACAATGAGCAGTTCTTC. Protein product: CASSPPAAGAYNEQFF.

V is TRBV30 and J is TRBJ2-7; D not certain. The CDR3 has 12 residues. V lost 0 bases and J lost 3, with 6 bases in between. In germline, CDR1 is GTSNPN, CDR2 SVGIG (reference sequence). CDR3 sequence (DNA): TGTGCCTGGAGTGTTGTAGTCTACGAGCAGTACTTC. Amino acid sequence: CAWSVVVYEQYF.

The CDR3 DNA follows: TGTGCCAGCAGCCCCATTCGGCGGGGGGAGGGCACTGAAGCTTTCTTT. Amino acid sequence: CASSPIRRGEGTEAFF. This chain joins TRBV5-3 and TRBJ1-1; maybe TRBD1 (5 bases). TRBV5-3 is labeled an ORF, and its function is uncertain. The CDR3 sequence is 16 residues long. With 8 bases removed from V and 4 bases from J, the gap between germline ends came to 24 bases.

V is TRBV9 and J is TRBJ2-2; no firm D call. This CDR3 contains 14 residues. CDR1 is SGDLS, CDR2 YYNGEE, per germline. The V end lost 3 bases, the J end lost 6 bases, and 12 bases lay between the germline ends. The CDR3 DNA follows: TGTGCCAGCAGCGCCCAGACCATTCCCGGGGAGCTGTTTTTT. Amino acid sequence: CASSAQTIPGELFF.

In its sample, this clonotype was seen once. This chain links TRBV5-1 with TRBJ1-1; TRBD1 agrees at 10 bases. The junction had 6 bases not matched to a gene; V was cut back by 6 bases and J by 4 bases. The CDR3 has 14 residues. Germline V lookup: CDR1 SGHRS, CDR2 YFSETQ. In DNA form, the CDR3 reads TGCGCCAGCACCACCGGACAGGGGGTCACTGAAGCTTTCTTT. Translation gives CASTTGQGVTEAFF.

This clonotype was seen a few times. The rearrangement links TRBV5-4 to TRBJ2-3; D ambiguous. Germline CDR1 is SGHNT and CDR2 is YYREEE (reference sequence). The CDR3 extends over 13 amino acids. Trimming removed 6 bases at V and 0 bases at J, with 8 bases between. The CDR3 reads CASTSSSTDTQYF. The DNA for the CDR3 is TGTGCCAGCACGAGTTCTAGCACAGATACGCAGTATTTT.

This clonotype has at least ten counts. The rearrangement uses TRBV13 and TRBJ2-3; D is unclear. The V end was cut by 2 bases, the J end by 6 bases, with 9 bases between. The germline V gene has CDR1 PRHDT and CDR2 FYEKMQ (reference sequence). The CDR3 has 13 residues. Written as DNA, the CDR3 is TGTGCCAGCAGCTTATTGGGAAGGGATACGCAGTATTTT. This encodes CASSLLGRDTQYF.

V gene TRBV6-5 combines with J gene TRBJ2-1; D gene unclear. The CDR3 contains 15 residues. Germline V gene data show CDR1 as MNHEY and CDR2 as SVGAGI. Trimming left V 11 bases short and J 1 base short, with 18 bases between. CDR3 DNA sequence: TGTGCCCGCGTCGGTGAGGAAAGGTCCTACAATGAGCAGTTCTTC. This codes for CARVGEERSYNEQFF.

In this sample, this clonotype turned up a few times. The chain recombines TRBV6-6 with TRBJ2-3; 15 bases are shared with TRBD2. This CDR3 is 17 amino acids long. Germline CDR1 is MNHNY and CDR2 is SVGAGI (reference sequence). V lost 6 bases, J lost 2 bases, and 6 bases stayed unmatched. DNA of the CDR3: TGTGCCAGCAGCCATGGGACTAGCGGGGGGACCACAGATACGCAGTATTTT. It translates to CASSHGTSGGTTDTQYF.

This clonotype was counted between two and nine times. In nucleotides, the CDR3 is TGTGCCAGCGCGCCGGGGGCGAGACTGTACGAGCAGTACTTC. This sequence encodes CASAPGARLYEQYF. The chain employs TRBV28 and TRBJ2-7, with D tentatively TRBD1 or TRBD2 (6 bases each). Trimming left V 8 bases short and J 4 bases short, with 18 bases between. CDR1 MDHEN and CDR2 SYDVKM come from the germline V gene. The CDR3 spans 14 residues.

In its sample, this clonotype was seen a few times. This rearrangement joins TRBV5-1 to TRBJ2-7; 9 bases are a match to TRBD2. In germline, CDR1 is SGHRS, CDR2 YFSETQ. This CDR3 is 15 amino acids long. With V trimmed by 0 bases and J by 3 bases, 4 bases remained unmatched. Written as DNA, the CDR3 is TGCGCCAGCAGCTTGGGGACTAGCGCCCTCTACGAGCAGTACTTC. Residues: CASSLGTSALYEQYF.

This chain links TRBV4-1 with TRBJ1-5; the D gene is possibly TRBD1 (5 bases). The V gene lost 2 bases and the J gene lost 3 bases, with 20 bases spanning the gap. Germline CDR1 is MGHRA and CDR2 is YSYEKL. This CDR3 has 18 residues. CDR3 protein: CASSQTGTLMEVNQPQHF. The CDR3 region has the DNA TGCGCCAGCAGCCAAACCGGGACCCTCATGGAGGTCAATCAGCCCCAGCATTTT.

V is TRBV4-1 and J is TRBJ2-7, with 8 bases lining up with TRBD2. The CDR3 spans 17 residues. The V gene's germline CDR1 is MGHRA and CDR2 YSYEKL. J gave up 3 bases and V 3 bases, and 13 bases lay outside the gene matches. For the CDR3, the DNA is TGCGCCAGCAGCCATTACCCCACAACTAGCGGACACTACGAGCAGTACTTC. It encodes CASSHYPTTSGHYEQYF.

This clonotype appeared a few times. The chain is built from TRBV24-1 and TRBJ2-1; D gene ambiguous. Trimming pared 3 bases from V and 10 bases from J, leaving 15 bases between. Germline loops: CDR1 KGHDR, CDR2 SFDVKD. CDR3 length: 14 amino acids. CDR3 residues: CATSDRRVSSEQFF. DNA of the CDR3: TGTGCCACCAGTGATCGCCGGGTGAGTTCCGAGCAGTTCTTC.

This rearrangement joins TRBV7-2 to TRBJ2-1, with 7 bases fitting TRBD2. Germline V gives CDR1 SGHTA, CDR2 FQGNSA. The CDR3 totals 15 residues. J was trimmed by 6 bases and V by 1 base; bases with no gene match: 6. The CDR3 loop reads CASSLDSGESNEQFF. The DNA for the CDR3 is TGTGCCAGCAGCTTAGACAGCGGGGAAAGCAATGAGCAGTTCTTC.

V usage is TRBV11-2 and J usage is TRBJ2-1; 11 nucleotides agree with TRBD2. There are 17 residues in the CDR3. The trim removed 3 bases at V and 5 bases at J, leaving 9 bases unmatched. Germline V lookup: CDR1 SGHAT, CDR2 FQNNGV. CDR3 sequence (DNA): TGTGCCAGCAGCTTCGCCGCGGGACTAGCGGAAAACAATGAGCAGTTCTTC. Amino acid sequence: CASSFAAGLAENNEQFF.

This clonotype was observed once. The junction departs from the called germline gene at one end, perhaps through a read error. The rearrangement links TRBV5-1 to TRBJ2-1; unclear D gene. The CDR3 is 11 residues long. Per germline, CDR1 SGHRS and CDR2 YFSETQ. This chain's CDR3 is CAGSSVNEQFF. The CDR3, as DNA: TGCGCCGGCAGCTCTGTCAATGAGCAGTTCTTC.

The chain couples TRBV29-1 to TRBJ1-2, with 9 nucleotides matching TRBD1. CDR1 is SQVTM, CDR2 ANQGSEA, per germline. The CDR3 has 14 residues. V lost 1 base and J lost 6; bases outside the gene matches: 6. The CDR3 DNA sequence: TGCAGCGTTGAAGGGGACAGGGATAGTAATGGCTACACCTTC. It is translated as CSVEGDRDSNGYTF.

This clonotype has more than one count but fewer than ten. The chain recombines TRBV20-1 with TRBJ1-2, with 8 bases lining up with TRBD1. This CDR3 spans 12 amino acids. The germline gives CDR1 DFQATT, CDR2 SNEGSKA (reference sequence). After removal of 5 bases from V and 8 bases from J, the junction contained 7 bases not matched to a gene. The chain's CDR3 is CSAGGGQGGYTF. The CDR3 DNA follows: TGCAGTGCTGGAGGAGGACAGGGAGGCTACACCTTC.

The chain's CDR3 is CASSFLGRNTEAFF. The CDR3 nucleotides are TGCGCCAGCAGCTTCCTTGGGAGGAACACTGAAGCTTTCTTT. The chain has TRBV5-1 and TRBJ1-1; D unresolved. The CDR3 loop spans 14 amino acids. The V and J ends lost 2 bases and 1 base respectively, with 9 bases between them. Germline V lookup: CDR1 SGHRS, CDR2 YFSETQ.